This TCR beta chain is drawn from a study of cytomegalovirus exposure and HLA in healthy donors. Study-wide points: A few V segments could not be told apart, such as TRBV6-2 and TRBV6-3, and were left out. The study designated fewer than 200 TCR beta chains cytomegalovirus-associated.

Though nominally healthy at sampling, donors likely had unrecorded immune exposures. Trimming took 5 bases from V and 1 from J; bases not matched to a gene: 0. The CDR3 totals 14 residues. Germline V gene data show CDR1 as SGHTA and CDR2 as FQGTGA. This clone was counted only a few times. Its antigen is undetermined. Other DNA variants within this sample encode the same CDR3. PCR was performed using 60 Vbeta and 13 Jbeta primers. TCRdb's table, derived via immunoSEQ multiplex PCR, lists solely in-frame clones and lacks some. The sample consists of approximately 150,000 clones, roughly 80% of them appearing once.

Sequenced sample: PBMCs. The chain links TRBV7-3 to TRBJ2-3; 10 bases align to TRBD2. The clonotype was recovered from a man aged 25-45 years in good health and CMV-seropositive. DNA for the CDR3: TGTGCCAGCAGCAGCGGGGGGGGCACAGATACGCAGTATTTT. Its protein product is CASSSGGGTDTQYF.